This T cell receptor beta chain was captured by sequencing in a study of OX40 agonist ivuxolimab in advanced cancers. Study in general: Intravenous ivuxolimab was administered to patients every 2 weeks at 0.01 to 10 mg/kg.

TCRdb's copy holds only in-frame clones and misses some; the assay was immunoSEQ multiplex PCR. The sample has tens of thousands of clones, around 87% seen once. Germline CDR1 and CDR2: MDHEN and SYDVKM. The germline V and J ends were trimmed by 7 bases and 4 bases, with 14 bases remaining between them. The CDR3 has 14 residues. Material: CD4+ or CD8+ T cells sorted from blood, obtained in a trial of the OX40 agonist ivuxolimab. This sequence originates from an adult with an advanced solid tumor such as melanoma, head and neck, liver or kidney cancer. The chain recombines TRBV28 with TRBJ1-5; maybe TRBD1 (5 bases). The CDR3: CASIYAGGNQPQHF. The CDR3, as DNA: TGTGCCAGCATCTATGCGGGGGGGAATCAGCCCCAGCATTTT.